This TCR beta chain was captured in a study of T cells in Graves' hyperthyroidism and ophthalmopathy. Regarding the study as a whole: Median prediction lead before ophthalmopathy onset was around seven months with the model. Most clonotypes expanded in thyroid above 0.001 were likewise present in blood. Through a model of 13 V-J features, ophthalmopathy was separated from stable hyperthyroidism.

Researchers took RNA transcripts and amplified the TCR beta CDR3 regions from them. Carried out on the TCR CDR3, a first-round RT-PCR used the HTBI primer set. MiXCR was run by TCRdb on the multiplex PCR reads, yielding one entry per CDR3 protein. This table holds 530,000 or so distinct CDR3 sequences, 24% found once. CDR3 length: 15 amino acids. Germline V lookup: CDR1 SGHTA, CDR2 FQGTGA. Trimming removed 5 bases at V and 5 bases at J, with 19 bases between. Comments on this clonotype: Its antigen remains unidentified.

The rearrangement joins TRBV7-3 to TRBJ2-7; D may be TRBD2 (5 bases). The sequenced sample was blood. The receptor was isolated from a woman aged 30 to 39 with Graves' ophthalmopathy. This CDR3 is CASSATSGPLDEQYF. For the CDR3, the DNA is TGTGCCAGCAGCGCGACCAGCGGTCCCTTAGACGAGCAGTACTTC.